Following are 30 T cell receptor beta chains from one sample sequenced in a study of CD8 T cells in Susac syndrome. With random hexamers, 0.5 to 1 ug RNA was reverse transcribed. TCRdb re-called the immunoSEQ multiplex PCR reads through MiXCR, storing one row per CDR3 protein. The table includes about 120,000 distinct CDR3 sequences, 80% to 95% detected once. Material: CD4+ T cells from PBMCs. All receptors come from a human donor in good health.

A single count supports this clonotype. J is TRBJ2-5 and V is TRBV10-3, with D perhaps being TRBD1 or TRBD2 (5 bases each). The V gene lost 10 bases and the J gene lost 1 base, with 19 bases spanning the gap. In germline, CDR1 is ENHRY, CDR2 SYGVKD. This CDR3 comprises 15 residues. The CDR3 is CATRPGGGTQETQYF. As DNA, the CDR3 is TGTGCCACTAGACCAGGAGGTGGGACCCAAGAGACCCAGTACTTC.

A remark on this clonotype: One end of the junction does not line up with germline, which may come from a read error. This sequence joins TRBV18 and TRBJ2-2; perhaps D is TRBD1 or TRBD2 (5 bases each). Germline assignment: CDR1 KGHSH and CDR2 LQKENI. This CDR3 contains 14 residues. In DNA form, the CDR3 reads TGTGCCAGCTCAACCTACACAGGAACCGGGGAGCTTTTTTTT. Amino acids: CASSTYTGTGELFF.

CDR3 protein: CSAVDRASNQPQHF. Written as DNA, the CDR3 is TGCAGTGCCGTCGACAGGGCTAGCAATCAGCCCCAGCATTTT. This sequence joins TRBV20-1 and TRBJ1-5, with 7 bases matching TRBD1. The CDR3 sequence is 14 residues long. Per germline, CDR1 DFQATT and CDR2 SNEGSKA (reference sequence). With V trimmed by 6 bases and J by 0 bases, 5 bases remained unmatched.

The gene calls are TRBV6-1 and TRBJ2-3; no reliable D call. The CDR3 spans 16 residues. V lost 4 bases and J 0 bases, leaving 14 bases between the germline ends. The germline gives CDR1 MNHNS, CDR2 SASEGT. The CDR3 sequence: CASSGRALDSTDTQYF. In nucleotides, the CDR3 is TGTGCCAGCAGTGGTAGGGCACTTGACAGCACAGATACGCAGTATTTT.

This clonotype occurred a few times. J is TRBJ1-5 and V is TRBV7-2; D is unclear. The CDR3 loop spans 12 amino acids. Germline V gene lookup returns CDR1 SGHTA and CDR2 FQGNSA. V was pared by 5 bases and J by 3 bases, with 5 bases between. The DNA of the CDR3 is TGTGCCAGCAGCGCGAACAATCAGCCCCAGCATTTT. This codes for CASSANNQPQHF.

This clonotype came up once. The genes are TRBV5-1 and TRBJ2-5; 7 positions agree with TRBD1. CDR3 size: 16 residues. Germline lookup yields CDR1 SGHRS and CDR2 YFSETQ. The V segment lost 0 bases and the J segment 2 bases; nucleotides outside the gene matches: 7. CDR3 coding DNA: TGCGCCAGCAGCTTGGCGACAGGACAGGAGCAAGAGACCCAGTACTTC. Residues: CASSLATGQEQETQYF.

This chain connects TRBV20-1 to TRBJ2-1; D gene ambiguous. The V gene lost 5 bases and the J gene lost 9 bases, with 11 bases spanning the gap. The germline V gene has CDR1 DFQATT and CDR2 SNEGSKA (reference sequence). The CDR3 is 11 amino acids. CDR3 DNA: TGCAGTGCTGCGAAACCGGCTGAGCAGTTCTTC. It specifies CSAAKPAEQFF.

The gene calls are TRBV7-2 and TRBJ2-1; 11 bases align to TRBD2. Germline V gives CDR1 SGHTA, CDR2 FQGNSA. Germline trimming cut 4 bases from V and 7 bases from J; bases unmatched to any gene: 6. The CDR3 runs to 15 residues. The CDR3 spells CASSYLAGGGNEQFF. CDR3 coding DNA: TGTGCCAGCAGCTACCTAGCGGGAGGCGGGAATGAGCAGTTCTTC.

The chain recombines TRBV6-2 or TRBV6-3 with TRBJ2-1; 10 bases map to TRBD2. CDR3 length equals 14 residues. J gave up 7 bases and V 7 bases, and 7 bases lay outside the gene matches. Looked up from germline, CDR1 is MNHEY and CDR2 is SVGEGT. The CDR3 loop reads CASTEAGGKNEQFF. The DNA for the CDR3 is TGTGCCAGCACCGAAGCGGGGGGGAAAAATGAGCAGTTCTTC.

The CDR3 bases are TGTGCCAGCGGGGGCCAGGATGAAAAACTGTTTTTT. The encoded protein is CASGGQDEKLFF. The gene calls are TRBV7-9 and TRBJ1-4, with a possible D match to TRBD1 (6 bases). The length of the CDR3 is 12 residues. The V and J ends lost 8 bases and 6 bases respectively, with 10 bases between them. Germline V gene lookup returns CDR1 SEHNR and CDR2 FQNEAQ (reference sequence).

This CDR3 is CASSLQGGGDEQYF. The CDR3 DNA sequence: TGTGCCAGCAGCCTACAGGGTGGGGGGGACGAGCAGTACTTC. The chain carries TRBV7-3 and TRBJ2-7; D might be TRBD2 (7 bases). This CDR3 region has 14 residues. The V gene's germline CDR1 is SGHTA and CDR2 FQGTGA. V was pared by 5 bases and J by 5 bases, with 16 bases between.

CDR3 sequence reads: CASSRSTEPGQGTDFRNQPQHF. The CDR3 coding sequence is TGCGCCAGCAGTCGAAGTACCGAGCCGGGACAGGGGACGGATTTTCGCAATCAGCCCCAGCATTTT. This chain links TRBV23-1 with TRBJ1-5, with 10 bases matching TRBD1. TRBV23-1 is annotated as an ORF whose role is uncertain. V was clipped by 4 bases and J by 2 bases; unmatched bases: 23. This CDR3 region has 22 residues.

The chain couples TRBV7-6 to TRBJ2-2, with D uncertain. Germline values: CDR1 SGHVS, CDR2 FNYEAQ. This CDR3 has 12 residues. V shed 5 bases and J shed 6 bases, with 7 bases lying between them. The CDR3 reads CASSLYAGELFF. CDR3 DNA: TGTGCCAGCAGCCTCTATGCCGGGGAGCTGTTTTTT.

The rearrangement joins TRBV5-1 to TRBJ2-5; D not certain. The CDR3 runs 16 residues. The germline V gene has CDR1 SGHRS and CDR2 YFSETQ. With 4 bases removed from V and 1 base from J, the gap between germline ends came to 17 bases. The CDR3 is CASSVLTGNSQETQYF. The CDR3 DNA reads TGCGCCAGCAGCGTCCTCACTGGGAACTCCCAAGAGACCCAGTACTTC.

This chain joins TRBV5-1 and TRBJ2-7, with 7 bases matching TRBD1. Germline CDR1 and CDR2: SGHRS and YFSETQ. Trimming cost V 7 bases and J 7 bases; bases outside gene matches: 8. This CDR3 comprises 12 residues. Written as DNA, the CDR3 is TGCGCCAGCCGACAGGGTTCGCAAGAGCAGTACTTC. Amino acid sequence: CASRQGSQEQYF. Variable domain in full (rest from reference TRBV5-1 and TRBJ2-7): KAGVTQTPRYLIKTRGQQVTLSCSPISGHRSVSWYQQTPGQGLQFLFEYFSETQRNKGNFPGRFSGRQFSNSRSEMNVSTLELGDSALYLCASRQGSQEQYFGPGTRLTVT.

The chain links TRBV5-4 to TRBJ2-5; D possibly uses TRBD1 or TRBD2 (5 bases each). Germline V gene data show CDR1 as SGHNT and CDR2 as YYREEE (reference sequence). V gave up 4 bases and J gave up 5 bases, with 15 bases separating them. This CDR3 is built from 14 residues. The CDR3: CASSQWGSRETQYF. DNA for the CDR3: TGTGCCAGCAGCCAGTGGGGGAGTAGGGAGACCCAGTACTTC.

This clonotype was counted a single time. This chain links TRBV6-2 or TRBV6-3 with TRBJ1-5, with 9 bases lining up with TRBD1. The trim removed 8 bases at V and 4 bases at J, leaving 3 bases unmatched. The length of the CDR3 is 13 residues. Germline assignment: CDR1 MNHEY and CDR2 SVGEGT. The CDR3 nucleotides are TGTGCCAGCGTAGGGACAGGGAATCAGCCCCAGCATTTT. Protein product: CASVGTGNQPQHF.

This chain connects TRBV3-1 to TRBJ1-2, with D tentatively TRBD1 (5 bases). CDR3 length: 15 amino acids. The germline CDR1 and CDR2 sequences are LGHDT and YNNKEL (reference sequence). Trimming took off 0 bases at V and 8 bases at J, with 16 bases between the two ends. CDR3 region: CASSQDEGGHEGYTF. As DNA, the CDR3 is TGTGCCAGCAGCCAAGATGAGGGAGGACACGAAGGCTACACCTTC. Using reference TRBV3-1 and TRBJ1-2 for the parts outside the CDR3, the full variable domain is DTAVSQTPKYLVTQMGNDKSIKCEQNLGHDTMYWYKQDSKKFLKIMFSYNNKELIINETVPNRFSPKSPDKAHLNLHINSLELGDSAVYFCASSQDEGGHEGYTFGSGTRLTVV.

The chain uses TRBV12-5 and TRBJ1-1, with D perhaps TRBD1 (5 bases). Germline assignment: CDR1 LGHNT and CDR2 FRNRAP. V was pared by 2 bases and J by 11 bases, with 15 bases between. This CDR3 spans 13 amino acids. The CDR3 DNA is TGTGCTAGTGGTTTGCCCCCACCGGGGGTCGCTTTCTTT. The encoded protein is CASGLPPPGVAFF.

The chain combines TRBV5-1 with TRBJ1-2; D unclear. This CDR3 region has 13 residues. Germline V lookup: CDR1 SGHRS, CDR2 YFSETQ. Trimming took 1 base from V and 7 from J, leaving 11 bases between them. CDR3 sequence (DNA): TGCGCCAGCAGCTTGAAAGCCGGCGGTGGCTACACCTTC. It translates to CASSLKAGGGYTF.

The V call is TRBV20-1, the J call TRBJ1-1; maybe TRBD1 (6 bases). The CDR3 is 14 residues long. The ends were cut back, 5 bases at V and 0 bases at J, with 13 bases in the middle. Germline V gene data show CDR1 as DFQATT and CDR2 as SNEGSKA (reference sequence). CDR3 loop: CSAWGQVMNTEAFF. In DNA, the CDR3 is TGCAGTGCTTGGGGACAAGTCATGAACACTGAAGCTTTCTTT.

The chain links TRBV14 to TRBJ1-1, with no clear D. V was shortened by 0 bases and J by 3 bases, with 5 bases between the two germline ends. Germline loops: CDR1 SGHDN, CDR2 FVKESK. The CDR3 is made up of 13 amino acids. The CDR3, as DNA: TGTGCCAGCAGCCAAGATTTGGACACTGAAGCTTTCTTT. Its protein product is CASSQDLDTEAFF. Supplemented by reference TRBV14 and TRBJ1-1, the full variable domain reads EAGVTQFPSHSVIEKGQTVTLRCDPISGHDNLYWYRRVMGKEIKFLLHFVKESKQDESGMPNNRFLAERTGGTYSTLKVQPAELEDSGVYFCASSQDLDTEAFFGQGTRLTVV.

This chain joins TRBV19 and TRBJ2-5; no firm D call. V lost 5 bases and J 4 bases, leaving 11 bases between the germline ends. This CDR3 has 13 amino acids. Germline V gene sequence: CDR1 LNHDA, CDR2 SQIVND (reference sequence). In DNA form, the CDR3 reads TGTGCCAGTAGTCCGGTGGCTTTAGAGACCCAGTACTTC. It specifies CASSPVALETQYF.

The chain uses TRBV4-3 and TRBJ2-1; D uncertain. Germline V CDR1 and CDR2: LGHNA, YSLEER. The CDR3 covers 13 residues. Trimming removed 2 bases at V and 10 bases at J, with 12 bases between. CDR3 sequence: CASSQQAGEEQFF. In DNA form, the CDR3 reads TGCGCCAGCAGCCAACAAGCAGGAGAAGAGCAGTTCTTC.

CDR3 in amino acids: CASRERAGGGDEQYF. CDR3 sequence (DNA): TGTGCCAGCAGGGAACGGGCGGGAGGTGGCGACGAGCAGTACTTC. The genes are TRBV3-1 and TRBJ2-7; 8 bases line up with TRBD2. V lost 6 bases, J lost 5 bases, and 12 bases stayed unmatched. Germline V gene lookup returns CDR1 LGHDT and CDR2 YNNKEL (reference sequence). The CDR3 length is 15 residues.

The chain recombines TRBV6-2 or TRBV6-3 with TRBJ1-5; D not resolved. CDR3 length equals 14 residues. Germline assignment: CDR1 MNHEY and CDR2 SVGEGT. V dropped 1 base and J dropped 1 base, with 5 bases sitting between them. The CDR3 sequence: CASSYLQSNQPQHF. Written as DNA, the CDR3 is TGTGCCAGCAGTTACTTACAGAGCAATCAGCCCCAGCATTTT.

The J gene is TRBJ2-5, the V gene TRBV30; the match to TRBD1 covers 8 bases. This CDR3 spans 16 amino acids. The V segment lost 0 bases and the J segment 0 bases; nucleotides outside the gene matches: 6. The germline V gene encodes CDR1 GTSNPN and CDR2 SVGIG (reference sequence). In DNA form, the CDR3 reads TGTGCCTGGAGTGTAAGAACAGGGGGGTACCAAGAGACCCAGTACTTC. Translating it yields CAWSVRTGGYQETQYF.

This rearrangement joins TRBV27 to TRBJ1-5; no clear D gene. The CDR3 is 12 residues long. Trimming left V 6 bases short and J 9 bases short, with 12 bases between. The germline V gene encodes CDR1 MNHEY and CDR2 SMNVEV (reference sequence). CDR3 residues: CASSVRSGPQHF. The CDR3 DNA is TGTGCCAGCAGCGTCAGGTCCGGGCCCCAGCATTTT.

V and J are TRBV7-9 and TRBJ1-1, with a weak D call TRBD1 (6 bases). Trimming took 2 bases from V and 7 from J, leaving 11 bases between them. CDR3 size: 13 residues. Looked up from germline, CDR1 is SEHNR and CDR2 is FQNEAQ (reference sequence). CDR3 amino acids: CASSLPGQNEAFF. The CDR3 bases are TGTGCCAGCAGCTTACCTGGACAGAATGAAGCTTTCTTT.

V gene TRBV7-9 combines with J gene TRBJ2-1, with D maybe TRBD2 (6 bases). The CDR3 is made up of 14 amino acids. V was pared by 0 bases and J by 6 bases, with 9 bases between. Germline loops: CDR1 SEHNR, CDR2 FQNEAQ (reference sequence). DNA for the CDR3: TGTGCCAGCAGCTTAGCGGGGACTCGCAATGAGCAGTTCTTC. Translated: CASSLAGTRNEQFF.